The 28 T cell receptor beta chains given below trace back to one sample, sequenced in a study of metastatic and nonmetastatic thyroid tumors. Not a single patient had been given any form of treatment at any point before undergoing thyroid surgery. TCRdb re-called the PCR reads with MiXCR. Counted here are approximately 7,700 clones, less than 35% occurring once; the ten biggest clones make up just under 30%. Material: tumor tissue. These receptors all come from a female donor with papillary thyroid cancer or a benign thyroid nodule (not recorded which). Some clones in this sample may be carry-over from other donors' samples.

At least ten counts were recorded for this clone. The CDR3 reads CASSDRGERLYNEQFF. CDR3 sequence (DNA): TGTGCCAGCAGTGATCGCGGGGAACGACTATACAATGAGCAGTTCTTC. V usage is TRBV25-1 and J usage is TRBJ2-1, with a weak D call TRBD2 (6 bases). Trimming shortened V by 3 bases and J by 4 bases, and 16 bases separated the two germline ends. The CDR3 has 16 residues. CDR1 and CDR2 from the germline V gene are MGHDK and SYGVNS.

The chain recombines TRBV2 with TRBJ2-7; TRBD1 matches 7 bases. This CDR3 is 12 amino acids long. Germline CDR1 reads SNHLY; CDR2 reads FYNNEI. V was pared by 10 bases and J by 5 bases, with 8 bases of the junction left unmatched. This CDR3 is CATSSGTDEQYF. For the CDR3, the DNA is TGTGCCACTTCTTCCGGGACAGACGAGCAGTACTTC. The entire variable domain, with the rest obtained from reference TRBV2 and TRBJ2-7, is as follows: EPEVTQTPSHQVTQMGQEVILRCVPISNHLYFYWYRQILGQKVEFLVSFYNNEISEKSEIFDDQFSVERPDGSNFTLKIRSTKLEDSAMYFCATSSGTDEQYFGPGTRLTVT.

The J gene is TRBJ1-2, the V gene TRBV16; D not resolved. The CDR3 runs to 13 residues. Germline-derived CDR1 and CDR2 are KGHSY and FQNENV. With 5 bases removed from V and 4 bases from J, the gap between germline ends came to 11 bases. The CDR3, as DNA: TGTGCCAGCAGCGAGAGATCTGGCTATGGCTACACCTTC. Translation: CASSERSGYGYTF.

This clone has just a few counts. The rearrangement uses TRBV19 and TRBJ2-3; D is possibly TRBD2 (6 bases). The CDR3 consists of 15 residues. Germline V CDR1 and CDR2: LNHDA, SQIVND (reference sequence). V was clipped by 3 bases and J by 1 base, with 11 bases between them. CDR3 in DNA: TGTGCCAGTAGTATCTTCGGGAGCGGCACAGATACGCAGTATTTT. This gives the protein CASSIFGSGTDTQYF.

This clone is medium-sized within its sample. The rearrangement joins TRBV6-6 to TRBJ1-5; TRBD1 is a possible D gene (6 bases). V dropped 5 bases and J dropped 0 bases, with 23 bases sitting between them. The CDR3 has 19 residues. The germline V gene has CDR1 MNHNY and CDR2 SVGAGI (reference sequence). This chain's CDR3 is CASSHTPLGQAYSNQPQHF. The CDR3 DNA sequence: TGTGCCAGCAGTCATACCCCCCTGGGACAAGCATATAGCAATCAGCCCCAGCATTTT.

This clone came up a few times. The V and J genes are TRBV6-6 and TRBJ1-3, with D tentatively TRBD1 (6 bases). V lost 2 bases and J 4 bases, leaving 9 bases between the germline ends. The germline CDR1 and CDR2 sequences are MNHNY and SVGAGI (reference sequence). The CDR3 is made up of 14 amino acids. The CDR3 DNA follows: TGTGCCAGCAGTTACATAGGACAGGGAAACACCATATATTTT. It translates to CASSYIGQGNTIYF.

In regard to this clone: The limits of the CDR3 on the DNA are not certain, so only TCRdb's listed CDR3 is given. V is TRBV28 and J is TRBJ2-7; TRBD2 is the table's D call, not checked against the DNA. Germline CDR1 and CDR2: MDHEN and SYDVKM. The CDR3 length equals 18 residues, ends included. The chain's CDR3 is CATPLSALCQPPEYEQYF.

Judged by abundance, this clone is medium-sized. The chain couples TRBV6-4 to TRBJ2-3; TRBD2 aligns across 12 bases. J gave up 3 bases and V 4 bases, and 2 bases lay outside the gene matches. This CDR3 spans 15 amino acids. CDR1 MRHNA and CDR2 SNTAGT come from the germline V gene. In DNA form, the CDR3 reads TGTGCCAGCAGTGCGGGGACTAGCGGGACAGATACGCAGTATTTT. As protein: CASSAGTSGTDTQYF.

This clone occurred a few times. V is TRBV7-9 and J is TRBJ2-2; no definite D call. From germline, CDR1 is SEHNR and CDR2 FQNEAQ (reference sequence). Between the trimmed V and J ends, which lost 1 base and 5 bases, there was a span of 2 bases. The CDR3 length is 12 residues. The CDR3 DNA follows: TGTGCCAGCAGCTTAGGAACCGGGGAGCTGTTTTTT. This translates into CASSLGTGELFF.

The sample holds a few counts of this clone. This chain links TRBV20-1 with TRBJ2-1; possible D gene TRBD2, 5 bases. The ends were cut back, 0 bases at V and 6 bases at J, with 15 bases in the middle. The CDR3 consists of 15 residues. The germline V gene has CDR1 DFQATT and CDR2 SNEGSKA (reference sequence). CDR3 region: CSARDGSVALNEQFF. For the CDR3, the DNA is TGCAGTGCTAGAGATGGGTCCGTAGCGCTCAATGAGCAGTTCTTC.

The chain couples TRBV24-1 to TRBJ2-7; possible D gene TRBD1, 6 bases. Germline V gives CDR1 KGHDR, CDR2 SFDVKD. Trimming left V 4 bases short and J 1 base short, with 13 bases between. CDR3 length: 15 residues. The CDR3 DNA reads TGTGCCACCAGTGAACTCCGGGACACATCCTACGAGCAGTACTTC. Translating gives CATSELRDTSYEQYF.

Only one count was recorded for this clone. In nucleotides, the CDR3 is TGCGCCAGCAGCTCGTCCTACTCCATAACGGCCACAGATACGCAGTATTTT. Encoded protein: CASSSSYSITATDTQYF. The rearrangement joins TRBV5-1 to TRBJ2-3; D is undetermined. V was clipped by 3 bases and J by 2 bases, with 19 bases between them. Germline V gene sequence: CDR1 SGHRS, CDR2 YFSETQ. The CDR3 covers 17 residues.

The V gene is TRBV4-2, the J gene TRBJ2-7; the match to TRBD2 covers 11 bases. In germline, CDR1 is LGHNA, CDR2 YNFKEQ. Trimming at V came to 4 bases and at J to 3 bases, leaving 11 bases not matched to a gene. The CDR3 runs to 17 residues. The CDR3 reads CASSPLPTSGSIYEQYF. For the CDR3, the DNA is TGTGCCAGCAGCCCACTACCCACTAGCGGGAGTATCTACGAGCAGTACTTC.

This clone was detected only a few times. The V and J genes are TRBV12-3 or TRBV12-4 and TRBJ1-2, with TRBD1 matching 8 bases. Trimming took 6 bases from V and 5 from J; bases not matched to a gene: 5. CDR3 length equals 13 residues. CDR3 nucleotide sequence: TGTGCCAGCAGCCCAGACAGGGGTTATGGCTACACCTTC. This codes for CASSPDRGYGYTF.

This clone occurred a few times. The chain carries TRBV7-2 and TRBJ2-1; possibly TRBD1 or TRBD2 for D (6 bases each). CDR3 length: 17 amino acids. In germline, CDR1 is SGHTA, CDR2 FQGNSA. V lost 3 bases and J lost 0, with 15 bases in between. CDR3 sequence (DNA): TGTGCCAGCAGCTTCGAACGGGGGCTTAGCTCCTACAATGAGCAGTTCTTC. This gives the protein CASSFERGLSSYNEQFF.

Many counts were recorded for this clone. CDR3 loop: CSAAFSSGGAGEQFF. The CDR3 nucleotides read TGCAGTGCCGCCTTCTCTAGCGGGGGGGCGGGTGAGCAGTTCTTC. This chain links TRBV20-1 with TRBJ2-1, with 12 bases matching TRBD2. This CDR3 is 15 amino acids long. V shed 6 bases and J 9 bases; nucleotides not matched to a gene: 12. Germline assignment: CDR1 DFQATT and CDR2 SNEGSKA (reference sequence).

The V and J genes are TRBV7-6 and TRBJ2-7, with no clear D. The CDR3 extends over 16 amino acids. V lost 5 bases, J lost 1 base, and 18 bases lay in between. Germline V gene sequence: CDR1 SGHVS, CDR2 FNYEAQ. This CDR3 reads CASSPQLGLGSYEQYF. The CDR3 DNA sequence: TGTGCCAGCAGCCCCCAGCTTGGTTTAGGGTCCTACGAGCAGTACTTC.

This chain joins TRBV6-5 and TRBJ2-3; TRBD1 is a possible D gene (5 bases). The CDR3 length is 15 residues. Germline V lookup: CDR1 MNHEY, CDR2 SVGAGI. Deletions cut 2 bases from V and 0 bases from J, with 9 bases between. The CDR3 loop reads CASSYGAESTDTQYF. Written as DNA, the CDR3 is TGTGCCAGCAGTTACGGGGCGGAGAGCACAGATACGCAGTATTTT.

The V and J genes are TRBV27 and TRBJ2-2; 11 bases align to TRBD2. The CDR3 runs 19 residues. The germline CDR1 and CDR2 sequences are MNHEY and SMNVEV (reference sequence). Trimming at V came to 4 bases and at J to 3 bases, leaving 13 bases not matched to a gene. CDR3: CASSSIGTSGFEDTGELFF. CDR3 nucleotide sequence: TGTGCCAGCAGTTCTATTGGGACTAGCGGATTCGAGGACACCGGGGAGCTGTTTTTT.

V and J are TRBV19 and TRBJ1-1; D unclear. Germline CDR1 reads LNHDA; CDR2 reads SQIVND (reference sequence). Trimming took 4 bases from V and 1 from J, leaving 10 bases between them. The CDR3 consists of 14 residues. In DNA, the CDR3 is TGTGCCAGTAGTAGAGGACGGTGGAACACTGAAGCTTTCTTT. Translating it yields CASSRGRWNTEAFF.

This clone rates as hyperexpanded. The chain carries TRBV6-1 and TRBJ2-7, with TRBD2 identical over 15 bases. Germline V CDR1 and CDR2: MNHNS, SASEGT. The length of the CDR3 is 16 residues. Unmatched junction bases numbered 5, after V lost 6 bases and J lost 2 bases. The chain's CDR3 is CASREGLAGGPYEQYF. As DNA, the CDR3 is TGTGCCAGCAGGGAGGGACTAGCGGGAGGTCCCTACGAGCAGTACTTC.

On this clone itself: Germline is not matched at one junction end, which may reflect a read error. This rearrangement joins TRBV12-5 to TRBJ2-4, with D perhaps given as TRBD1 or TRBD2 (6 bases each). The V gene's germline CDR1 is LGHNT and CDR2 FRNRAP. The CDR3 has 18 amino acids. The CDR3 reads CASGLARQEGFSQNMQSF. The CDR3 DNA is TGTGCTAGTGGGTTGGCCCGACAGGAGGGCTTTAGCCAAAACATGCAGTCCTTC.

This clone was counted between two and nine times. One end of the junction fails to match germline, which may point to a read error. The chain is built from TRBV12-3 or TRBV12-4 and TRBJ1-1, with 10 bases lining up with TRBD1. The CDR3 runs to 17 residues. The DNA for the CDR3 is TGTGCCAGCAGTGCGACAGGGGGCGCGGTCGGGGGGACTGCAGCTTTCTTT. Translated, it gives CASSATGGAVGGTAAFF.

Comment on this clone: The conserved closing phenylalanine or tryptophan is absent in this CDR3, likely reflecting a read error. It is unclear where the CDR3 begins or ends on the DNA, so no DNA is shown, and the CDR3 is as TCRdb lists it. The genes are TRBV28 and TRBJ2-2; the table's D call TRBD1 went unverified against the DNA. The CDR3 numbers 16 amino acids, ends counted. CDR1 and CDR2 (germline): MDHEN, SYDVKM. The CDR3 reads CASSREEGPDTGELYC.

This clone was seen a handful of times. The rearrangement uses TRBV7-2 and TRBJ1-1, with TRBD1 matching 7 bases. The CDR3 length is 15 residues. Germline V lookup: CDR1 SGHTA, CDR2 FQGNSA. V shed 2 bases and J 0 bases; nucleotides not matched to a gene: 3. CDR3 amino acids: CASSLKGALNTEAFF. CDR3 in DNA: TGTGCCAGCAGCTTAAAGGGGGCGTTGAACACTGAAGCTTTCTTT.

The chain employs TRBV2 and TRBJ1-2; TRBD1 might be the D (5 bases). The germline V gene encodes CDR1 SNHLY and CDR2 FYNNEI. V lost 4 bases to trimming and J lost 4 bases, with 13 bases between them. CDR3 length equals 14 residues. For the CDR3, the DNA is TGTGCCAGCAGTGCACGAAAGGGGTCCTATGGCTACACCTTC. This gives the protein CASSARKGSYGYTF.

Concerning this clone: Other DNA sequences from this sample encode an identical CDR3 as well. The chain couples TRBV4-3 to TRBJ2-1, with D maybe TRBD2 (6 bases). Looked up from germline, CDR1 is LGHNA and CDR2 is YSLEER. The CDR3 is 14 residues long. With 0 bases removed from V and 8 bases from J, the gap between germline ends came to 11 bases. As DNA, the CDR3 is TGCGCCAGCAGCCAAGATTGGCGGGATCATGAGCAGTTCTTC. It codes for CASSQDWRDHEQFF.

This clone was detected only a few times. The V gene is TRBV12-3 or TRBV12-4, the J gene TRBJ1-2; D gene unclear. The V and J ends lost 3 bases and 5 bases respectively, with 7 bases between them. The CDR3 consists of 12 residues. Written as DNA, the CDR3 is TGTGCCAGCAGTTTGGGCCCGTATGGCTACACCTTC. It specifies CASSLGPYGYTF.